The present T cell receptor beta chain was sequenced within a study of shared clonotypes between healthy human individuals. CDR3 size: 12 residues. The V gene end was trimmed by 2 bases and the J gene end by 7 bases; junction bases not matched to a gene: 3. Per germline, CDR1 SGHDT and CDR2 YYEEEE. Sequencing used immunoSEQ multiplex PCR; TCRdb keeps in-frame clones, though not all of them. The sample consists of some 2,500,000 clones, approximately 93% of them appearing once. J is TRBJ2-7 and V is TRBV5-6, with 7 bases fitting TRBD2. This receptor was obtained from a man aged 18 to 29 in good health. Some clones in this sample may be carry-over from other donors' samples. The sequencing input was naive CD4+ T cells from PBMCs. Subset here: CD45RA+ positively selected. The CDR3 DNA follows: TGTGCCAGCAGCTTCTCGGGGGGTGAGCAGTACTTC. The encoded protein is CASSFSGGEQYF.